Listed below are T cell receptor beta chains from one sample, sequenced in a study of cytomegalovirus exposure and HLA in healthy donors. The assay was immunoSEQ multiplex PCR, and TCRdb's table has in-frame clones only and misses some. The sample has about 160,000 clones, roughly 77% seen once. The sample consisted of PBMCs. The receptors come from a man between 25 and 39 years old in good health and CMV-seropositive. Both conserved end residues are part of each CDR3. D genes are given only for firm matches. The size of a clone is reported for some rows only, either as once, few or many, or as a class for expanded clones.

clone_size: -
v_call: TRBV5-1
d_call: TRBD1
j_call: TRBJ2-6
cdr3_aa: CASSLGQGVISGANVLTF
cdr3_nt: TGCGCCAGCAGCTTGGGACAGGGGGTTATTTCTGGGGCCAACGTCCTGACTTTC

clone_size: -
v_call: TRBV25-1
d_call: TRBD1
j_call: TRBJ2-3
cdr3_aa: CASSAPGQGTDTQYF
cdr3_nt: TGTGCCAGCAGTGCACCGGGACAGGGCACAGATACGCAGTATTTT

clone_size: -
v_call: TRBV5-1
d_call: TRBD1
j_call: TRBJ2-2
cdr3_aa: CASSLRQGAGELFF
cdr3_nt: TGCGCCAGCAGCTTGCGTCAGGGGGCCGGGGAGCTGTTTTTT

clone_size: few
v_call: TRBV5-1
d_call: TRBD1
j_call: TRBJ2-2
cdr3_aa: CASSEGQGALTGELFF
cdr3_nt: TGCGCCAGCAGCGAGGGACAGGGGGCGCTCACCGGGGAGCTGTTTTTT

clone_size: -
v_call: TRBV5-1
d_call: TRBD2
j_call: TRBJ2-2
cdr3_aa: CASSLWGGANTGELFF
cdr3_nt: TGCGCCAGCAGCTTGTGGGGAGGGGCGAACACCGGGGAGCTGTTTTTT

clone_size: -
v_call: TRBV30
d_call: -
j_call: TRBJ1-4
cdr3_aa: CAWSGPPGAEKLFF
cdr3_nt: TGTGCCTGGAGTGGCCCCCCGGGAGCTGAAAAACTGTTTTTT

clone_size: -
v_call: TRBV25-1
d_call: TRBD1
j_call: TRBJ1-6
cdr3_aa: CASSGDRGAPLTLHF
cdr3_nt: TGTGCCAGCAGTGGGGACAGGGGGGCCCCGTTGACCCTCCACTTT

clone_size: -
v_call: TRBV11-1
d_call: TRBD1
j_call: TRBJ2-7
cdr3_aa: CASSLTGGHSYEQYF
cdr3_nt: TGTGCCAGCAGCCTAACAGGGGGTCACTCCTACGAGCAGTACTTC

clone_size: -
v_call: TRBV5-1
d_call: -
j_call: TRBJ2-7
cdr3_aa: CASSLATVDEQYF
cdr3_nt: TGCGCCAGCAGCTTGGCTACAGTGGACGAGCAGTACTTC

clone_size: -
v_call: TRBV30
d_call: -
j_call: TRBJ1-6
cdr3_aa: CAWSQNSPLHF
cdr3_nt: TGTGCCTGGAGTCAAAATTCACCCCTCCACTTT

clone_size: -
v_call: TRBV11-3
d_call: TRBD2
j_call: TRBJ2-4
cdr3_aa: CASSRPSSGGAKNIQYF
cdr3_nt: TGTGCCAGCAGCCGGCCGAGTAGCGGGGGGGCCAAAAACATTCAGTACTTC

clone_size: few
v_call: TRBV6-5
d_call: -
j_call: TRBJ1-1
cdr3_aa: CASSQGVMNTEAFF
cdr3_nt: TGTGCCAGCAGTCAAGGAGTGATGAACACTGAAGCTTTCTTT

clone_size: once
v_call: TRBV20-1
d_call: -
j_call: TRBJ2-1
cdr3_aa: CSAELYNEQFF
cdr3_nt: TGCAGTGCGGAGCTATACAATGAGCAGTTCTTC

clone_size: once
v_call: TRBV4-1
d_call: -
j_call: TRBJ2-1
cdr3_aa: CASSQLSGFLVHEQFF
cdr3_nt: TGCGCCAGCAGCCAACTCTCCGGGTTCCTGGTGCATGAGCAGTTCTTC

clone_size: -
v_call: TRBV7-8
d_call: TRBD1
j_call: TRBJ2-7
cdr3_aa: CASSLPLTETGGPEQYF
cdr3_nt: TGTGCCAGCAGCTTACCCCTCACGGAGACAGGGGGCCCCGAGCAGTACTTC

clone_size: -
v_call: TRBV4-1
d_call: -
j_call: TRBJ1-1
cdr3_aa: CASSQRAGNTEAFF
cdr3_nt: TGCGCCAGCAGCCAACGGGCGGGGAACACTGAAGCTTTCTTT